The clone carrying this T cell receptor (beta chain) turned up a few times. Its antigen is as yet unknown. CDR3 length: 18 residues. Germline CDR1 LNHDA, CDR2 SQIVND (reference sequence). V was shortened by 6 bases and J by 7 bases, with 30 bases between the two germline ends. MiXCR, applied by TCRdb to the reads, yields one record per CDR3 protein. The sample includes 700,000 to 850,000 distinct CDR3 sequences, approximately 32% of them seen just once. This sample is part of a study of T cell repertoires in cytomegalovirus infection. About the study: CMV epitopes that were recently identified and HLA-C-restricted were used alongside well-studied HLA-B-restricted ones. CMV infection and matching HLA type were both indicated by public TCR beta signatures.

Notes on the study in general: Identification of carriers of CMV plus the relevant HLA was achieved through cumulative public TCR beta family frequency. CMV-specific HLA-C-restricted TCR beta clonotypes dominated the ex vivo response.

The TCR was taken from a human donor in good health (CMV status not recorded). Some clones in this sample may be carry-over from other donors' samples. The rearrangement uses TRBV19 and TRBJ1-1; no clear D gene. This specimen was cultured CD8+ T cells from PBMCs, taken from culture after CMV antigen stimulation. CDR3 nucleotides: TGTGCCAGTAGACGTTACGGTGGTAGTCTCGACCAAAACGATGAAGCTTTCTTT. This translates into CASRRYGGSLDQNDEAFF.